Below are 26 T cell receptor beta chains sequenced from a single sample in a study of T cell repertoires in ileal Crohn's disease (dated by TCRdb to about 2019). Preparation of the library involved the immunoSEQ multiplex PCR assay. What TCRdb holds here is the immuneACCESS table cut down to in-frame rearrangements. Part of the clones is not present; checked against another copy, under half of the missing clones reflect an unresolved V gene, and the others are unexplained. The sample records some 10,000 clones, around 75% of which are singletons. The ten biggest clones cover around an eighth of the sample. The sample's time point label is to be understood as: neoterminal ileum biopsy at postoperative endoscopy, about 6 months after surgery. Sequenced: ileal tissue. The source is an adult with Crohn's disease.

V and J are TRBV15 and TRBJ1-2, with D maybe TRBD1 (5 bases). V gave up 3 bases and J gave up 4 bases, with 12 bases separating them. The CDR3 covers 14 residues. Germline V CDR1 and CDR2: LNHNV, YYDKDF (reference sequence). The CDR3 DNA follows: TGTGCCACCAGCAGCGACCGGCAGGGCTATGGCTACACCTTC. Translated: CATSSDRQGYGYTF.

This clone was seen only once. The gene calls are TRBV18 and TRBJ1-5; perhaps TRBD1 as D (6 bases). CDR3 length: 14 amino acids. V was trimmed by 3 bases and J by 3 bases, leaving 9 bases between them. From germline, CDR1 is KGHSH and CDR2 LQKENI. Here the CDR3 DNA reads TGTGCCAGCTCACCGGGGGCCTTCAATCAGCCCCAGCATTTT. Translation: CASSPGAFNQPQHF.

A few counts support this clone. V is TRBV2 and J is TRBJ1-2; TRBD1 matches at 9 bases. Germline CDR1 and CDR2: SNHLY and FYNNEI. The ends lost 6 bases at V and 5 bases at J; junction bases unmatched: 1. The CDR3 contains 12 residues. For the CDR3, the DNA is TGTGCCAGCAGCGGACAGGGGTATGGCTACACCTTC. As protein: CASSGQGYGYTF.

The V call is TRBV29-1, the J call TRBJ1-1; D may be TRBD1 (5 bases). Germline CDR1 SQVTM, CDR2 ANQGSEA. Deletions cut 6 bases from V and 1 base from J, with 12 bases between. The CDR3 loop spans 13 amino acids. CDR3 region: CSVGGARNTEAFF. CDR3 DNA: TGCAGCGTAGGTGGGGCGAGGAACACTGAAGCTTTCTTT.

This clone was found once. The V call is TRBV29-1, the J call TRBJ1-1; 7 bases agree with TRBD1. This CDR3 comprises 11 residues. Trimming cost V 7 bases and J 4 bases; bases outside gene matches: 3. From germline, CDR1 is SQVTM and CDR2 ANQGSEA. The CDR3 spells CSGGQSTEAFF. The CDR3 DNA sequence: TGCAGCGGGGGACAGTCCACTGAAGCTTTCTTT.

This clone was counted only a few times. V usage is TRBV5-5 and J usage is TRBJ1-2; tentative D call: TRBD1 (6 bases). Germline V gene data show CDR1 as SGHKS and CDR2 as YYEKEE (reference sequence). This CDR3 comprises 14 residues. Trimming took off 4 bases at V and 4 bases at J, with 14 bases between the two ends. Here the CDR3 DNA reads TGTGCCAGCAGCCCCATGACAGGTTCCTATGGCTACACCTTC. Its translation is CASSPMTGSYGYTF.

This clone has a single count. The chain links TRBV5-1 to TRBJ1-1; 9 nucleotides line up with TRBD1. This CDR3 contains 15 residues. Trimming cost V 0 bases and J 3 bases; bases outside gene matches: 3. Per the germline V gene, CDR1 is SGHRS and CDR2 is YFSETQ. CDR3 sequence reads: CASSLGGQGYTEAFF. The CDR3 nucleotides read TGCGCCAGCAGCTTGGGGGGACAGGGTTACACTGAAGCTTTCTTT.

V and J are TRBV13 and TRBJ2-7, with D unclear. The CDR3 covers 13 residues. V gave up 0 bases and J gave up 5 bases, with 8 bases separating them. From germline, CDR1 is PRHDT and CDR2 FYEKMQ (reference sequence). The CDR3 reads CASSLGRSDEQYF. The CDR3 DNA is TGTGCCAGCAGCTTAGGTCGGAGCGACGAGCAGTACTTC.

The CDR3 nucleotides are TGTGCCAGCTCACCGGAACAGGGATCACGCGCGCGGAACACTGAAGCTTTCTTT. It encodes CASSPEQGSRARNTEAFF. The chain has TRBV18 and TRBJ1-1, with D maybe TRBD1 (6 bases). The CDR3 runs 18 residues. Germline assignment: CDR1 KGHSH and CDR2 LQKENI. V was pared by 3 bases and J by 1 base, with 21 bases between.

V and J are TRBV5-4 and TRBJ1-2, with a weak D call TRBD1 (6 bases). Germline lookup yields CDR1 SGHNT and CDR2 YYREEE (reference sequence). Trimming removed 0 bases at V and 2 bases at J, with 8 bases between. The CDR3 extends over 14 amino acids. DNA for the CDR3: TGTGCCAGCAGCTTGGGTACAGGGAACTATGGCTACACCTTC. Its translation is CASSLGTGNYGYTF.

This rearrangement joins TRBV7-2 to TRBJ2-7; no clear D gene. In germline, CDR1 is SGHTA, CDR2 FQGNSA. The CDR3 has 15 residues. V was shortened by 0 bases and J by 2 bases, with 11 bases between the two germline ends. The CDR3 DNA follows: TGTGCCAGCAGCTTAGCCGATGTCACGGCCTACGAGCAGTACTTC. This translates into CASSLADVTAYEQYF. The complete variable domain, with remaining parts taken from reference TRBV7-2 and TRBJ2-7, reads GAGVSQSPSNKVTEKGKDVELRCDPISGHTALYWYRQSLGQGLEFLIYFQGNSAPDKSGLPSDRFSAERTGGSVSTLTIQRTQQEDSAVYLCASSLADVTAYEQYFGPGTRLTVT.

The V gene is TRBV27, the J gene TRBJ2-7; maybe TRBD1 (6 bases). V lost 4 bases, J lost 1 base, and 11 bases lay in between. Germline loops: CDR1 MNHEY, CDR2 SMNVEV (reference sequence). The CDR3 totals 14 residues. CDR3 residues: CASSSADRSYEQYF. The DNA of the CDR3 is TGTGCCAGCAGTTCGGCGGACAGATCCTACGAGCAGTACTTC.

This chain uses TRBV5-1 with TRBJ1-1; D ambiguous. The CDR3 runs 14 residues. Germline values: CDR1 SGHRS, CDR2 YFSETQ. Trimming pared 0 bases from V and 3 bases from J, leaving 9 bases between. For the CDR3, the DNA is TGCGCCAGCAGCTTGGAACGGGGTTACACTGAAGCTTTCTTT. Translated: CASSLERGYTEAFF.

This clone was seen a single time. The chain carries TRBV7-2 and TRBJ2-2; 7 bases line up with TRBD2. The CDR3 covers 15 residues. Germline V gene lookup returns CDR1 SGHTA and CDR2 FQGNSA. With V trimmed by 5 bases and J by 2 bases, 5 bases remained unmatched. The CDR3: CASSLGLVNTGELFF. In DNA, the CDR3 is TGTGCCAGCAGCCTCGGACTAGTAAACACCGGGGAGCTGTTTTTT.

This chain uses TRBV6-6 with TRBJ2-2, with 11 nucleotides matching TRBD2. CDR1 and CDR2 from the germline V gene are MNHNY and SVGAGI (reference sequence). The CDR3 has 15 amino acids. V shed 7 bases and J 4 bases; nucleotides not matched to a gene: 5. CDR3 amino acids: CASMASGGTTGELFF. CDR3 DNA: TGTGCCAGCATGGCTAGCGGGGGGACCACCGGGGAGCTGTTTTTT.

This clone was recorded a few times. The chain employs TRBV5-4 and TRBJ1-2; a possible D gene is TRBD1 (6 bases). V lost 5 bases and J lost 6, with 26 bases in between. Per germline, CDR1 SGHNT and CDR2 YYREEE (reference sequence). This CDR3 spans 17 amino acids. The CDR3 sequence: CASRGGTSRPHSHGYTF. For the CDR3, the DNA is TGTGCCAGCAGGGGGGGGACATCAAGGCCTCACTCTCATGGCTACACCTTC.

This clone was detected only a few times. The DNA for the CDR3 is TGTGCCAGCAGCCCCGGACTAGCGGGGTCCACTGAGCAGTTCTTC. Its translation is CASSPGLAGSTEQFF. The rearrangement links TRBV6-1 to TRBJ2-1, with 12 bases lining up with TRBD2. The CDR3 runs to 15 residues. The trim removed 6 bases at V and 9 bases at J, leaving 9 bases unmatched. Per the germline V gene, CDR1 is MNHNS and CDR2 is SASEGT.

CDR3 loop: CASSMLRDRPNEQFF. The CDR3 nucleotides read TGTGCCAGTAGTATGCTTCGTGACAGGCCAAATGAGCAGTTCTTC. V usage is TRBV19 and J usage is TRBJ2-1; perhaps TRBD1 as D (6 bases). Germline CDR1 reads LNHDA; CDR2 reads SQIVND (reference sequence). The CDR3 is made up of 15 amino acids. Trimming took off 3 bases at V and 7 bases at J, with 16 bases between the two ends.

The rearrangement uses TRBV2 and TRBJ2-5, with unresolved D. The germline V gene has CDR1 SNHLY and CDR2 FYNNEI. The CDR3 is made up of 16 amino acids. Trimming shortened V by 6 bases and J by 2 bases, and 19 bases separated the two germline ends. CDR3 loop: CASRSLRMGPQETQYF. The CDR3 DNA reads TGTGCCAGCAGGTCCCTCAGGATGGGCCCACAAGAGACCCAGTACTTC.

Concerning this clone: An end of the junction differs from the germline gene, which may be a read error. The chain uses TRBV6-5 and TRBJ2-7; 7 nucleotides line up with TRBD1. The CDR3 contains 14 residues. CDR1 is MNHEY, CDR2 SVGAGI, per germline. This CDR3 reads CASSLGQASSEQYF. In DNA, the CDR3 is TGTGCCAGCAGCCTCGGACAGGCCTCCTCCGAGCAGTACTTC.

The chain links TRBV5-4 to TRBJ2-5; a possible D gene is TRBD1 (6 bases). The J call may be wrong; the DNA end is better matched by TRBJ2-7. There are 14 residues in the CDR3. The germline CDR1 and CDR2 sequences are SGHNT and YYREEE (reference sequence). This CDR3 reads CASSSKQGANEQYF. The CDR3 DNA follows: TGTGCCAGCAGCTCCAAACAGGGTGCTAACGAGCAGTACTTC.

The chain uses TRBV4-1 and TRBJ2-1; D gene ambiguous. Germline V lookup: CDR1 MGHRA, CDR2 YSYEKL. This CDR3 contains 15 residues. Trimming left V 0 bases short and J 1 base short, with 7 bases between. The CDR3 sequence is CASSQDFYSYNEQFF. Here the CDR3 DNA reads TGCGCCAGCAGCCAAGATTTCTATTCCTACAATGAGCAGTTCTTC.

In its sample, this clone was seen a few times. The rearrangement uses TRBV7-2 and TRBJ1-5; D uncertain. Looked up from germline, CDR1 is SGHTA and CDR2 is FQGNSA. The CDR3 is 13 amino acids. The germline V and J ends were trimmed by 2 bases and 0 bases, with 2 bases remaining between them. CDR3: CASSLHSNQPQHF. CDR3 DNA sequence: TGTGCCAGCAGCTTACATAGCAATCAGCCCCAGCATTTT.

This clone was detected only a few times. V gene TRBV6-5 combines with J gene TRBJ2-1; 9 nucleotides align to TRBD2. The V segment lost 4 bases and the J segment 2 bases; nucleotides outside the gene matches: 6. Looked up from germline, CDR1 is MNHEY and CDR2 is SVGAGI. The CDR3 runs to 16 residues. The CDR3 here is CASSSLSGGPYNEQFF. In nucleotides, the CDR3 is TGTGCCAGCAGTTCCCTTAGCGGGGGACCCTACAATGAGCAGTTCTTC.

The genes are TRBV6-5 and TRBJ1-6; D is ambiguous. This CDR3 spans 12 amino acids. Between the trimmed V and J ends, which lost 8 bases and 8 bases, there was a span of 10 bases. Germline loops: CDR1 MNHEY, CDR2 SVGAGI. The CDR3 DNA is TGTGCCAGCCGAGATCCTTATTCACCCCTCCACTTT. Protein: CASRDPYSPLHF.

As to this clone: It is likely a read error: a sequence one base away is far more abundant. This chain links TRBV4-3 with TRBJ2-7; 9 bases map to TRBD1. CDR3 length equals 15 residues. Germline V gene lookup returns CDR1 LGHNA and CDR2 YSLEER. The DNA for the CDR3 is TGCGCCAGCAGCCAAGACGGGACAGGGCCCAACGAGCCGTACTTC. Its translation is CASSQDGTGPNEPYF.